This TCR beta chain was obtained from a study of CD8+ T cells in alopecia areata. Whole-study context: The study gave tofacitinib for 6 to 18 months, then 6 months off drug.

RNA, once extracted, was reverse transcribed into cDNA for use as the sequencing template. The table came from immunoSEQ multiplex PCR; TCRdb's copy has only in-frame clones and leaves some out. Counted here are more than 200,000 clones, 43% occurring once; the ten biggest clones make up over 2.5%. V shed 0 bases and J 7 bases; nucleotides not matched to a gene: 12. This CDR3 is 16 amino acids long. Germline values: CDR1 SGHRS, CDR2 YFSETQ. Worth noting for this clone: Antigen: not known.

Study-wide results and limits: In scalp, tofacitinib significantly decreased clonality and expanded CD8+ clones among the top 100. Scalp sample sequencing also detects resident alphabeta T cells of normal skin.

Treatment defined: oral pan-JAK inhibitor, 5-10 mg twice daily. V and J are TRBV5-1 and TRBJ2-5, with TRBD2 matching over 7 bases. This TCR was sampled from a human donor with alopecia areata. The material sequenced was CD4+ T cells sorted from blood, taken at roughly week 36, from a patient treated with tofacitinib. CDR3 DNA: TGCGCCAGCAGCTTGGAGGCGGGAGTGGCCTCCAGGACCCAGTACTTC. Its protein is CASSLEAGVASRTQYF.